This T cell receptor (beta chain) was sequenced in a study of OX40 agonist ivuxolimab in advanced cancers. Regarding the complete study: Ivuxolimab was an agonistic, fully human IgG2 monoclonal antibody directed against OX40 (CD134), a costimulatory receptor. Intravenous ivuxolimab was administered to patients every 2 weeks at six dose levels: 0.01, 0.1, 0.3, 1.5, 3 and 10 mg/kg. Of the approximately 50 dose-escalation patients, hepatocellular carcinoma was present in some 19, melanoma in approximately 15, renal cell carcinoma in 9 and head and neck cancer in 9. In the dose-escalation cohort, roughly 80% of patients were male, and the mean age was around 60 years, with a range of roughly 23 to 85. Patients were allowed to have had prior anti-PD-1, anti-PD-L1 or anti-CTLA-4 therapy, and 30% to 40% of the dose-escalation patients had previously received checkpoint inhibitors. Partial responses were achieved by three dose-escalation patients, of whom one had hepatocellular carcinoma and two had cutaneous melanoma. The purpose of peripheral TCRbeta sequencing was to test whether ivuxolimab changed TCR sequence diversity and led to clonal T-cell expansion. The paper describes the monotherapy dose-escalation part (N = 52 patients) of the phase I trial of ivuxolimab.

Patients with autoimmune disease history or receiving systemic immunosuppression were excluded from the trial. Peripheral blood for TCR sequencing was collected from all dose cohorts at baseline, on cycle 4 day 1, and on cycle 7 day 1. Samples came from an open-label, multicenter, first-in-human phase I dose-escalation trial of ivuxolimab. Adults with locally advanced or metastatic head and neck squamous cell, hepatocellular, melanoma or renal cell carcinoma were enrolled in the trial. CD4+ and CD8+ T cells were sorted separately from peripheral blood before TCR sequencing. Details on this clone: Its antigen is unknown. No much larger clone is present one base from it, and per-base qualities are unavailable.

The CDR3 numbers 14 residues from cysteine through phenylalanine. Only the CDR3 portion is preserved as DNA: 42 bases, with reading frame beginning at the first base. V is pruned by 5 bases and J by 11 bases, leaving 8 bases of the junction without a gene match. From a lookup of the germline V gene, CDR1 and CDR2 are MDHEN and SYDVKM. Genomic DNA was extracted from sorted cells for sequencing of the TCRbeta CDR3 region. TCRbeta CDR3 regions were sequenced using the immunoSEQ Assay. Entries here come from immuneACCESS through TCRdb and include only in-frame sequences with V and J called. Some clones fail to appear in such tables; in the studies checked, an unresolved V gene covers under half of the shortfall, and the cause of the remainder is unknown. This sample is represented by under 90,000 clones; about 80% of them were singletons. Around 1.4% of the sample is held by the ten biggest clonotypes.

Findings and caveats that apply to the study as a whole: Which antigens the clonally expanded peripheral T cells were specific for was not determined. At doses of 0.1 to 3.0 mg/kg, clonal expansion of both CD4+ and CD8+ blood T cells was observed from baseline to week 6. After ivuxolimab, CD8+ T cells had more expanded clones than CD4+ T cells on average. Low levels of normalized T-cell clonal expansion were also seen in some patients who did not respond. Partial responders in the 0.1-3.0 mg/kg groups had among the lowest normalized peripheral clonal expansion, especially among CD8+ T cells.

The chain is assembled from TRBV28 and TRBJ2-3, and 12 bases in between align with TRBD2. Material: CD4+ or CD8+ T cells sorted from blood, obtained in a trial of the OX40 agonist ivuxolimab. This clonotype originated in an adult with an advanced solid tumor such as melanoma, head and neck, liver or kidney cancer. This receptor has the CDR3 CASSALAGGAGQYF. The DNA is as follows: TGTGCCAGCAGTGCACTAGCGGGGGGCGCCGGGCAGTATTTT.